One and the same sample provided the 28 T cell receptor beta chains below, sequenced in a study of post-analysis software for immune sequencing data. Study-wide results and limits: In patients, about five TRBV segments were more frequent than in controls, with TRBV5-6, TRBV5-1 and TRBV20-1 among them.

Antigens for these TCRs are unknown. Unique molecular identifiers had been added to the TCR beta cDNA libraries. MiXCR, applied by TCRdb to the PCR reads, yields one record per CDR3 protein. This table has hundreds of thousands of distinct CDR3 sequences, roughly 45% appearing once. What was sequenced was blood. Every receptor here comes from a girl aged 10 to 17 with multiple sclerosis.

The genes are TRBV10-3 and TRBJ2-1, with D hard to call. The germline V and J ends were trimmed by 9 bases and 3 bases, with 15 bases remaining between them. The CDR3 is 14 residues long. CDR1 is ENHRY and CDR2 is SYGVKD in the germline V gene. DNA of the CDR3: TGTGCCATTTGGAGTCCCGATCACTACAATGAGCAGTTCTTC. This encodes CAIWSPDHYNEQFF.

This clonotype was counted a few times. The CDR3 loop is CASSTTGTGGEQYF. CDR3 bases: TGTGCCAGCAGTACCACCGGGACAGGGGGCGAGCAGTACTTC. The chain recombines TRBV28 with TRBJ2-4, with 11 nucleotides matching TRBD1. TRBJ2-7 explains the end of the DNA better; the J call may be wrong. The germline gives CDR1 MDHEN, CDR2 SYDVKM. This CDR3 is 14 amino acids long.

The rearrangement uses TRBV6-5 and TRBJ1-1; 7 nucleotides match TRBD1. The V segment lost 5 bases and the J segment 4 bases; nucleotides outside the gene matches: 7. In germline, CDR1 is MNHEY, CDR2 SVGAGI. The CDR3 has 14 amino acids. The CDR3 coding sequence is TGTGCCAGCAGTAGAACAGGGGTGGGCACTGAAGCTTTCTTT. Its translation: CASSRTGVGTEAFF.

The rearrangement joins TRBV5-5 to TRBJ2-7; D tentatively fits TRBD1 or TRBD2 (6 bases each). CDR3 length equals 14 residues. Germline assignment: CDR1 SGHKS and CDR2 YYEKEE (reference sequence). V lost 3 bases, J lost 6 bases, and 16 bases lay in between. The CDR3 sequence is CASSSTGGAAEQYF. Here the CDR3 DNA reads TGTGCCAGCAGCTCGACAGGAGGGGCTGCCGAGCAGTACTTC.

Remarks on this clonotype: Germline is not matched at one junction end, which may reflect a read error. The chain has TRBV5-1 and TRBJ2-2, with 11 positions matching TRBD2. CDR3 length equals 15 residues. CDR1 and CDR2 (germline): SGHRS, YFSETQ. CDR3 sequence: CVSSPTSGSTGELFF. CDR3 sequence (DNA): TGCGTCAGCAGCCCAACTAGCGGGAGTACCGGGGAGCTGTTTTTT.

This CDR3 reads CASSEASPGAYEQYF. The CDR3, as DNA: TGTGCCAGCAGTGAAGCGAGTCCCGGCGCCTACGAGCAGTACTTC. The chain links TRBV6-1 to TRBJ2-7, with D hard to call. From germline, CDR1 is MNHNS and CDR2 SASEGT. V was cut by 0 bases and J by 2 bases, with 11 bases left in between. This CDR3 is built from 15 residues.

The gene calls are TRBV10-3 and TRBJ2-5; D is unresolved. V was pared by 4 bases and J by 4 bases, with 22 bases between. The CDR3 length is 17 residues. Germline-derived CDR1 and CDR2 are ENHRY and SYGVKD. The CDR3, as DNA: TGTGCCATCAGTGGGGGTACGGTTACGTCCTCCCGAGAGACCCAGTACTTC. This sequence encodes CAISGGTVTSSRETQYF.

The V gene is TRBV24-1, the J gene TRBJ2-7; D possibly corresponds to TRBD1 (5 bases). CDR3 length: 14 amino acids. Germline V CDR1 and CDR2: KGHDR, SFDVKD. The V end lost 0 bases, the J end lost 6 bases, and 11 bases lay between the germline ends. The CDR3 coding sequence is TGTGCCACCAGTGATTTGTGGCAGGGCGGCGAGCAGTACTTC. As protein: CATSDLWQGGEQYF.

The gene calls are TRBV20-1 and TRBJ1-1; D not certain. V was trimmed by 3 bases and J by 6 bases, leaving 20 bases between them. From germline, CDR1 is DFQATT and CDR2 SNEGSKA (reference sequence). This CDR3 is built from 15 residues. The CDR3 DNA reads TGCAGTGCTAGGCCGGGCAGACAAGTCGGGCCTGAAGCTTTCTTT. It codes for CSARPGRQVGPEAFF.

V gene TRBV20-1 combines with J gene TRBJ2-1, with 8 bases aligning to TRBD2. Germline CDR1 is DFQATT and CDR2 is SNEGSKA (reference sequence). The junction had 2 bases not matched to a gene; V was cut back by 1 base and J by 9 bases. This CDR3 has 12 residues. The chain's CDR3 is CSARGTSREQFF. CDR3 DNA: TGCAGTGCTAGAGGGACTAGCCGTGAGCAGTTCTTC.

This chain joins TRBV3-1 and TRBJ2-1; a weak D match, TRBD2 (5 bases). Germline CDR1 reads LGHDT; CDR2 reads YNNKEL (reference sequence). The CDR3 totals 14 residues. Trimming cost V 2 bases and J 6 bases, with 11 bases left between them. CDR3 amino acids: CASSQLGLGNEQFF. The DNA for the CDR3 is TGTGCCAGCAGCCAATTAGGACTGGGCAATGAGCAGTTCTTC.

This clonotype was seen only a few times. The V and J genes are TRBV6-6 and TRBJ1-2, with TRBD1 matching over 7 bases. Trimming at V came to 6 bases and at J to 5 bases, leaving 6 bases not matched to a gene. The CDR3 is made up of 13 amino acids. From germline, CDR1 is MNHNY and CDR2 SVGAGI (reference sequence). The CDR3: CASRYGTAYGYTF. The CDR3 region has the DNA TGTGCCAGCAGGTACGGGACAGCTTATGGCTACACCTTC.

V is TRBV12-3 or TRBV12-4 and J is TRBJ1-2; D perhaps matches TRBD1 (6 bases). This CDR3 spans 16 amino acids. The V gene lost 6 bases and the J gene lost 8 bases, with 25 bases spanning the gap. This chain's CDR3 is CASSPLGGSWSRGYTF. CDR3 coding DNA: TGTGCCAGCAGCCCCCTCGGGGGCTCCTGGTCTCGGGGCTACACCTTC.

The chain carries TRBV20-1 and TRBJ1-2; D is ambiguous. Germline lookup yields CDR1 DFQATT and CDR2 SNEGSKA (reference sequence). Trimming shortened V by 0 bases and J by 3 bases, and 8 bases separated the two germline ends. The CDR3 consists of 13 residues. CDR3 nucleotides: TGCAGTGCTAGAGATGAGGCAGACTATGGCTACACCTTC. Amino acid sequence: CSARDEADYGYTF.

This chain joins TRBV24-1 and TRBJ2-3; weak D call: TRBD1 (6 bases). V dropped 4 bases and J dropped 3 bases, with 10 bases sitting between them. Germline CDR1 and CDR2: KGHDR and SFDVKD. The CDR3 runs 14 residues. CDR3 nucleotides: TGTGCCACCAGTGACCCAAGGGGGACAGATACGCAGTATTTT. Translating gives CATSDPRGTDTQYF.

The rearrangement uses TRBV12-3 or TRBV12-4 and TRBJ2-7; D is undetermined. The CDR3 runs to 15 residues. V lost 6 bases and J lost 9, with 24 bases in between. CDR3 residues: CASSSRATAFSWQYF. The CDR3 region has the DNA TGTGCCAGCAGCAGCCGGGCTACAGCTTTTTCCTGGCAGTACTTC.

The rearrangement links TRBV5-5 to TRBJ2-2; D is possibly TRBD2 (5 bases). The CDR3 loop spans 15 amino acids. The germline gives CDR1 SGHKS, CDR2 YYEKEE (reference sequence). Trimming stripped 4 bases from V and 4 bases from J, with 14 bases between. The chain's CDR3 is CASSPANGITGELFF. The CDR3 DNA sequence: TGTGCCAGCAGCCCGGCAAACGGGATCACCGGGGAGCTGTTTTTT.

The chain carries TRBV7-2 and TRBJ2-7, with 11 bases matching TRBD2. Germline CDR1 is SGHTA and CDR2 is FQGNSA. The CDR3 totals 15 residues. The V gene end was trimmed by 5 bases and the J gene end by 0 bases; junction bases not matched to a gene: 3. The CDR3 region is CASSLSGGASYEQYF. The CDR3 DNA is TGTGCCAGCAGCCTTAGCGGGGGGGCCTCCTACGAGCAGTACTTC.

V and J are TRBV5-1 and TRBJ2-1, with 7 bases matching TRBD2. Unmatched junction bases numbered 12, after V lost 4 bases and J lost 8 bases. CDR3 length: 15 amino acids. From germline, CDR1 is SGHRS and CDR2 YFSETQ. The CDR3 sequence: CASSGGTTRGDEQFF. The CDR3, as DNA: TGCGCCAGCAGCGGAGGGACTACCCGGGGGGATGAGCAGTTCTTC. Supplemented by reference TRBV5-1 and TRBJ2-1, the full variable domain reads KAGVTQTPRYLIKTRGQQVTLSCSPISGHRSVSWYQQTPGQGLQFLFEYFSETQRNKGNFPGRFSGRQFSNSRSEMNVSTLELGDSALYLCASSGGTTRGDEQFFGPGTRLTVL.

The chain uses TRBV11-3 and TRBJ2-3, with 8 nucleotides matching TRBD2. V shed 5 bases, J shed 5 bases, and the junction held 24 bases outside the gene matches. In germline, CDR1 is SGHNT, CDR2 YENEEA. The length of the CDR3 is 20 residues. Here the CDR3 DNA reads TGTGCCAGCAGCAATATCATGGGTCATCACTCAGCGGGAGACCAAGATACGCAGTATTTT. Protein sequence: CASSNIMGHHSAGDQDTQYF.

This clonotype turned up a few times. The chain uses TRBV12-3 or TRBV12-4 and TRBJ2-7; 8 bases align to TRBD1. This CDR3 is built from 15 residues. V lost 5 bases and J lost 3; bases outside the gene matches: 9. Written as DNA, the CDR3 is TGTGCCAGCAGTCAGTCGACAGGGGAAAGCTACGAGCAGTACTTC. It is translated as CASSQSTGESYEQYF.

V gene TRBV5-6 combines with J gene TRBJ2-5; D not certain. Trimming pared 4 bases from V and 5 bases from J, leaving 15 bases between. Germline assignment: CDR1 SGHDT and CDR2 YYEEEE. The CDR3 contains 14 residues. CDR3: CASSPDPMGETQYF. CDR3 DNA: TGTGCCAGCAGCCCGGACCCGATGGGGGAGACCCAGTACTTC.

The V call is TRBV29-1, the J call TRBJ2-1; 9 nucleotides line up with TRBD1. This CDR3 comprises 13 residues. CDR1 SQVTM and CDR2 ANQGSEA come from the germline V gene. Unmatched junction bases numbered 8, after V lost 8 bases and J lost 6 bases. The CDR3 DNA sequence: TGCAGCATAATGACAGGGGGTTTCAATGAGCAGTTCTTC. Translated: CSIMTGGFNEQFF.

V and J are TRBV6-6 and TRBJ2-7; D is possibly TRBD2 (5 bases). CDR1 is MNHNY, CDR2 SVGAGI, per germline (reference sequence). Trimming removed 0 bases at V and 4 bases at J, with 7 bases between. CDR3 size: 13 residues. CDR3 loop: CASSYSGEYEQYF. For the CDR3, the DNA is TGTGCCAGCAGTTACTCCGGGGAATACGAGCAGTACTTC.

The chain has TRBV7-2 and TRBJ2-7; 7 nucleotides line up with TRBD2. This CDR3 comprises 16 residues. CDR1 and CDR2 (germline): SGHTA, FQGNSA. The J segment lost 3 bases and the V segment lost 1 base, leaving 9 bases of the junction unmatched. Written as DNA, the CDR3 is TGTGCCAGCAGCTTAGTGGGAAGCGGGATGTTCTACGAGCAGTACTTC. Protein product: CASSLVGSGMFYEQYF.

The J gene is TRBJ2-7, the V gene TRBV5-6, with D tentatively TRBD2 (6 bases). Trimming stripped 4 bases from V and 4 bases from J, with 24 bases between. Germline loops: CDR1 SGHDT, CDR2 YYEEEE. The CDR3 spans 17 residues. The CDR3 region is CASSPRIGGAVGYEQYF. The CDR3 DNA follows: TGTGCCAGCAGCCCACGAATCGGGGGAGCCGTGGGTTACGAGCAGTACTTC.

This clonotype has only a few counts. The rearrangement joins TRBV2 to TRBJ1-2, with 11 bases fitting TRBD1. Germline CDR1 and CDR2: SNHLY and FYNNEI. The CDR3 runs to 16 residues. With V trimmed by 1 base and J by 3 bases, 4 bases remained unmatched. CDR3 protein: CASSEGTGGAYYGYTF. The DNA for the CDR3 is TGTGCCAGCAGTGAAGGGACAGGGGGCGCATACTATGGCTACACCTTC.

The V gene is TRBV5-1, the J gene TRBJ2-1; 10 bases agree with TRBD1. The tail of the sequence fits TRBJ2-7 better, so the J call may be wrong. The CDR3 consists of 16 residues. Germline values: CDR1 SGHRS, CDR2 YFSETQ. In DNA, the CDR3 is TGCGCCAGCAGCTTGGGCCTGACAGGGGGCGTGGACGAGCAGTACTTC. It is translated as CASSLGLTGGVDEQYF.